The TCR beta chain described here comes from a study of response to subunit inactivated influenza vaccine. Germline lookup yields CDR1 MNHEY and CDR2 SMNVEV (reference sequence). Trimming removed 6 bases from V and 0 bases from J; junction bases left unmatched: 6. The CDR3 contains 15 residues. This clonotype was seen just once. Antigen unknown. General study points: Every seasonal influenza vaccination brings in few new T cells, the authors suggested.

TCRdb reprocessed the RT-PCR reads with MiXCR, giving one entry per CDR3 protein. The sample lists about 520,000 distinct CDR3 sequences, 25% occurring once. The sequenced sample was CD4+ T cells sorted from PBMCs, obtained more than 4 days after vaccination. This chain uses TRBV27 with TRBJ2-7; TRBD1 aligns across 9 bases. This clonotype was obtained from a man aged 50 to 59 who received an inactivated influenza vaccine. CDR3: CASRSTGGTSYEQYF. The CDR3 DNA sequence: TGTGCCAGCAGGTCGACAGGGGGGACCTCCTACGAGCAGTACTTC.